The T cell receptor (beta chain) under discussion was sequenced for a study of glioma-infiltrating T cells (TCRdb year 2016). About the full investigation: Glioma tissue, non-neoplastic brain tissue and matched peripheral blood mononuclear cells were used as sources from which TCR alpha- and beta-chain repertoires were sequenced. Each tissue-infiltrating repertoire was compared with the same patient's peripheral blood repertoire to measure divergence between tissue and blood T-cell populations. Three low-grade glioma patients, roughly 8 primary glioblastoma patients and three non-glioma patients contributing non-neoplastic brain tissue were included in the paired cohort. General findings and caveats noted by the study authors: VJ-independent divergence between tissue and blood was lower than expected in non-neoplastic patients but higher than expected in all gliomas, particularly low-grade gliomas. The group comparisons were based on small numbers of patients: three non-neoplastic, three low-grade glioma and about eight glioblastoma patients. Only a very small number of CDR3 sequences turned up in both tissue and blood, a result put down to high CDR3 diversity combined with limited sampling.

The CDR3 measures 15 amino acids from cysteine to phenylalanine. Only CDR3 DNA is held: 45 bases, read in frame from base 1. CDR1 DFQATT and CDR2 SNEGSKA were looked up in the germline V gene (reference sequence). V has 0 bases trimmed and J has 7 bases trimmed; junction bases matching no gene number 8. Many counts were recorded for this clonotype. The specificity of this receptor is unknown. There are no base qualities to consult, and no much larger clone falls within one base. TCR alpha and beta CDR3 regions were amplified with the iRepertoire nested amplicon-rescue multiplex PCR (arm-PCR) platform from RNA. The input for one-step reverse transcription and amplification was roughly 95-400 ng of tissue mRNA or PBMC total RNA. Following bead purification, Illumina adapters were added by a secondary multiplex PCR, and the libraries were gel-purified between 200 and 400 bp. The libraries contained internal 6-nucleotide barcodes that were used for demultiplexing. The libraries were sequenced on an Illumina MiSeq using 2x220 or 2x250 nucleotide paired-end reads. As for the original processing: Paired reads were merged using FLASH 1.2.11 and aligned with BWA-MEM to the GRCh37 human genome, and TRA and TRB reads were then extracted. For V and J assignment, an IMGT-derived reference of cassette sequences and CDR3 motifs that included pseudogenes was used. Reads were translated in three frames, and productive CDR3s were defined by a C…FGXG motif without stop codons. Clonotypes were defined as unique combinations of V-J cassette pair and CDR3 amino acid sequence. Hamming distance filtering was applied to reads, with thresholds set by the sequence error rate of each sample in mapped regions. TCRdb itself trimmed the public reads at Q25 with fastp, ran MiXCR and retained productive beta chains. Each CDR3 protein appears once, grouped with its most common genes and DNA. The V and J calls were not made by the authors but by TCRdb's processing. This sample gives around 170,000 distinct CDR3 sequences in total; about 40% of them show up just once. The ten largest clones represent 5.2% of the sample.

This receptor chain uses TRBV20-1 and TRBJ2-1; 8 central nucleotides agree with TRBD2. What was sequenced was glioma tissue, nonneoplastic brain tissue, or PBMCs (not recorded which). The sequence derives from a human donor with low-grade glioma or glioblastoma, undergoing nonglioma brain surgery, or in good health (not recorded which). The nucleotide sequence reads as follows: TGCAGTGCTAGAGATCCCAGCGGGAGTATGAATGAGCAGTTCTTC. It translates as CSARDPSGSMNEQFF.